This TCR beta chain was captured by sequencing in a study of T cell responses to AZD1222 COVID-19 vaccine. Overall study results and limits: Across the whole spike, CD4 TCRs peaked at regions 160-218 and 743-854. Repertoires were obtained only post-peak T cell response. At baseline, just five to seven AZD1222 recipients tested seropositive.

Of note for this clone: Its cognate antigen is unknown.

CDR1 is ENHRY and CDR2 is SYGVKD in the germline V gene. This CDR3 region has 14 residues. The germline V and J ends were trimmed by 1 base and 9 bases, with 10 bases remaining between them. The repertoire was sequenced with immunoSEQ multiplex PCR; TCRdb's copy has only in-frame clones and lacks some. The sample shows around 140,000 clones, less than 95% of them seen only once. The receptor comes from an adult in good health. This chain connects TRBV10-3 to TRBJ1-6, with no clear D. This specimen was peripheral blood, taken on day 0 of AZD1222 vaccination. CDR3 sequence reads: CAISEYEFSSPLHF. The CDR3, as DNA: TGTGCCATCAGTGAGTACGAGTTTTCTTCACCCCTCCACTTT.